This T cell receptor (beta chain) was captured by sequencing in a study of cytomegalovirus exposure and HLA in healthy donors. Overall study findings and caveats: In vitro checks showed that a few CMV-associated chains really do target CMV antigens.

PCR employed 60 Vbeta and 13 Jbeta primers. Only in-frame clones appear in the TCRdb table, and some are missing; sequencing was by immunoSEQ multiplex PCR. This repertoire shows about 210,000 clones, around 83% found once; its top ten account for roughly 10%. Details on this clone: Its antigen remains unidentified.

This receptor was obtained from a woman between 50 and 59 years old in good health and CMV-seropositive. The sample comprised PBMCs.

CDR3 sequence reads: CASRTNTGELFF. For the CDR3, the DNA is TGTGCCAGCAGGACAAACACCGGGGAGCTGTTTTTT. The chain has TRBV2 and TRBJ2-2, with D unresolved. Trimming shortened V by 6 bases and J by 2 bases, and 4 bases separated the two germline ends. The CDR3 totals 12 residues. Germline V gene data show CDR1 as SNHLY and CDR2 as FYNNEI.